This entry features one TCR beta chain sequence. The sample is drawn from a study of blood T cell repertoires in COVID-19. Study context: Acute-phase and convalescent COVID-19 samples originated in the United States, Italy and Spain. PBMCs, B-cell-depleted T cells, or T cells were the source of the cDNA or gDNA that made up the material.

In the study's own analysis: Using reference gene primer amplification, nucleated cell counts were estimated. This table comes from immunoSEQ multiplex PCR, and its TCRdb copy is limited to in-frame clones, with some not included. V, J and clone size are those of that table, while D and trimming were read from the DNA. The sample has around 100,000 clones; 90% are singletons. Germline V lookup: CDR1 LGHNA, CDR2 YNFKEQ. This CDR3 has 18 amino acids. Germline trimming cut 2 bases from V and 3 bases from J; bases unmatched to any gene: 8. The specimen was peripheral blood. The receptor was derived from a man aged 45-60 years with acute or convalescent COVID-19. The rearrangement uses TRBV4-2 and TRBJ2-3; 13 bases agree with TRBD2. CDR3: CASSQPRTSGSKTDTQYF. Here the CDR3 DNA reads TGTGCCAGCAGCCAACCCCGGACTAGCGGGAGCAAAACAGATACGCAGTATTTT.